This T cell receptor beta chain was obtained from a study of neurological immune-mediated disorders (dated by TCRdb to between 2019 and 2020). Looking at the study overall: Among the approximately 35 multiple sclerosis patients, relapsing-remitting MS accounted for around 31 and secondary progressive MS accounted for 3. The cohort included 60 to 75 subjects: approximately 14 with HAM/TSP, approximately 34 with multiple sclerosis, and approximately 20 healthy controls. Longitudinal samples, technical triplicates and paired sorted CD4+ and CD8+ T-cell subsets, alongside PBMC samples, were included among the roughly 100 TCR-beta libraries. Peripheral blood TCR-beta repertoires from HTLV-I-associated myelopathy (HAM/TSP) patients, multiple sclerosis patients and healthy controls were compared by UMI-based sequencing. Results and caveats for the whole study, not just this receptor: The MS cluster was not associated with any clinical or MRI features, and the authors stated that larger cohorts are needed. TCR clonal expansion was highest in HAM/TSP patients and lowest in MS patients, with MS patients falling below even healthy controls. Across subjects, expanded clones never shared an identical CDR3 amino acid sequence, which suggests that the TCR-beta repertoires in every group were private. Phylogenetic analysis grouped repertoires from 18 of 34 MS patients into a cluster of related CDR3 sequences, suggesting a possible repertoire-level signature.

The CDR3, cysteine through phenylalanine, is 13 amino acids long. CDR3 DNA is the only sequence kept; it has 39 bases, read in frame from the first base. Looking up the germline V gene yields CDR1 SGHRS and CDR2 YFSETQ. Unsorted PBMC libraries were generated from 2 million PBMCs stored in RNAlater at -80 °C until RNA extraction. The multiple sclerosis patients were enrolled in a US clinical protocol that used magnetic resonance imaging to evaluate disease progression. Peripheral blood underwent Ficoll-Hypaque density gradient centrifugation to isolate PBMCs, which were then cryopreserved in liquid nitrogen. cDNA synthesis used template-switch 5'RACE with a primer carrying a 10-nucleotide random unique molecular identifier tagging each TCR transcript. Over 200 million TCR-beta sequences, covering 15-18 subjects, were produced in each sequencing run. The RNeasy kit was used for extraction of total RNA. The KAPA Real-time Library Amplification kit was used to amplify TCR-beta VDJ regions with primers for the TCR constant region and the 5'RACE anchor. Sample indexes and Illumina adaptors were added in a first PCR, and a second PCR then increased library yield. After Ampure bead purification, the roughly 650 bp TCR product was size-selected on a 2% E-gel SizeSelection system. Before pooling, library quality was checked on a Bioanalyzer, concentration was measured with Qubit, and libraries were quantified with the Kapa Library Quantification kit. Libraries were sequenced paired-end 2 x 150 bp on an Illumina HiSeq 2500. To increase sequence diversity, about 25-30% phiX was spiked into each library pool. As for the authors' bioinformatics: The UMI-based MiGEC pipeline processed quality-filtered reads and removed over 80% of raw TCR sequences during error correction. VDJ genes were aligned to IMGT germline references, and each clonotype was defined by a unique CDR3 amino acid sequence together with V-J genes. VDJtools evaluated clonal expansion, Shannon diversity and CDR3 relatedness (CalcPairwiseDistances, ClusterSamples); CLCbio workbench built phylogenetic trees. Clones with at least 8 unique UMIs were defined as expanded, with this threshold being based on coefficient-of-variation modelling across technical triplicates. TCRdb reprocessing: public reads trimmed at Q25 with fastp, clones called with MiXCR, in-frame beta chains kept. Each CDR3 protein gets just one entry, which takes the most common genes and DNA from the rows behind it. The V and J calls and clone size are TCRdb's, not the authors'. The sample table shows over 60,000 distinct CDR3 sequences, and 5.2% are seen once. The top ten clonotypes cover 2.8% of the sample.

To note about this clonotype: Its antigen specificity is not known. A much larger clone is a single base away; this may be a read error.

This TCR was recovered from a woman in her thirties with multiple sclerosis. The source material was PBMCs. The receptor chain draws on TRBV5-1 and TRBJ1-5, with the D gene not clear enough to name. The CDR3 corresponds to CASSLNSNQPQNF. Read as DNA, the sequence is TGCGCCAGCAGCCTTAATAGCAATCAGCCCCAGAATTTT. Supplemented by the reference TRBV5-1 and TRBJ1-5 proteins around the CDR3, the complete variable domain is KAGVTQTPRYLIKTRGQQVTLSCSPISGHRSVSWYQQTPGQGLQFLFEYFSETQRNKGNFPGRFSGRQFSNSRSEMNVSTLELGDSALYLCASSLNSNQPQNFGDGTRLSIL.